The 3 T cell receptor beta chains listed next were all sequenced from one sample in a study of OX40 agonist ivuxolimab in advanced cancers. Receptor libraries were prepared by the immunoSEQ multiplex PCR assay. The table was pulled from immuneACCESS by TCRdb, which kept in-frame rearrangements only. Such tables lose some clones; where checked, under half of the loss comes from unresolved V genes, and the rest has no known cause. This sample holds fewer than 85,000 clones; around 83% were observed only once. The top ten clones comprise approximately 0.8% of the sample. Sequencing used CD4+ or CD8+ T cells sorted from blood, obtained in a trial of the OX40 agonist ivuxolimab. The receptors were gathered from an adult with an advanced solid tumor such as melanoma, head and neck, liver or kidney cancer.

CDR3 in amino acids: CASISDGRQLFF. The CDR3, as DNA: TGTGCCAGTATATCGGACGGAAGGCAACTGTTTTTT. The chain employs TRBV19 and TRBJ1-4; D is unclear. Germline loops: CDR1 LNHDA, CDR2 SQIVND (reference sequence). Trimming stripped 7 bases from V and 12 bases from J, with 15 bases between. The CDR3 spans 12 residues.

The gene calls are TRBV14 and TRBJ2-2, with TRBD1 as a possible D gene (6 bases). V was trimmed by 6 bases and J by 9 bases, leaving 11 bases between them. Germline V gene sequence: CDR1 SGHDN, CDR2 FVKESK. There are 12 residues in the CDR3. The CDR3 loop reads CASRQTGRELFF. The CDR3 nucleotides read TGTGCCAGCAGGCAGACAGGACGGGAGCTGTTTTTT.

This chain joins TRBV4-3 and TRBJ2-2; TRBD1 aligns across 8 bases. Per germline, CDR1 LGHNA and CDR2 YSLEER. The CDR3 covers 13 residues. The V and J ends lost 8 bases and 1 base, in that order; junction bases with no gene match: 0. CDR3 sequence reads: CASGTGNTGELFF. CDR3 DNA sequence: TGCGCCAGCGGGACAGGGAACACCGGGGAGCTGTTTTTT.